These 5 T cell receptor beta chains were sequenced from one sample in a study of T cell clonality in common variable immunodeficiency. Study results and caveats: Common variable immunodeficiency TCR beta sequences reportedly had fewer deletions and N-nucleotide insertions.

These receptors' targets are unknown. The assay was immunoSEQ multiplex PCR, and TCRdb's table has in-frame clones only and misses some. Altogether approximately 17,000 clones were found in the sample, and no singletons occur. The sequenced sample was peripheral blood mononuclear cells. These receptors were obtained from a human donor with common variable immunodeficiency.

This clone was recorded many times. The read ends 3 residues early relative to the CDR3; the germline J gene fills the gap. The chain employs TRBV18 and TRBJ2-5; D ambiguous. This CDR3 is built from 14 residues. V was trimmed by 3 bases and J by 1 base, leaving 9 bases between them. Germline V gene sequence: CDR1 KGHSH, CDR2 LQKENI. CDR3 sequence: CASSPATAQETQYF. The sequenced part of the CDR3 DNA is TGTGCCAGCTCACCGGCAACAGCCCAAGAGACC.

This clone is classed as large. Read data end 3 residues before the CDR3 end; the end is taken from the germline J gene. This chain joins TRBV7-2 and TRBJ2-7; D may be TRBD2 (5 bases). This CDR3 region has 15 residues. The V end was cut by 5 bases, the J end by 0 bases, with 14 bases between. CDR1 is SGHTA, CDR2 FQGNSA, per germline. This CDR3 is CASSPGNRVSYEQYF. The sequenced part of the CDR3 DNA is TGTGCCAGCAGCCCGGGGAACAGAGTCTCCTACGAG.

This clone was detected a few times. The observed sequence ends 3 residues before the CDR3 terminus, with the missing tail filled in from the germline J gene. This chain uses TRBV6-1 with TRBJ2-7, with a weak D call TRBD1 (5 bases). The germline V gene encodes CDR1 MNHNS and CDR2 SASEGT. The ends were cut back, 4 bases at V and 3 bases at J, with 16 bases in the middle. The CDR3 has 15 residues. The sequenced part of the CDR3 DNA is TGTGCCAGCAGTGGCCAGGGAAAACAATTCTACGAG. Its translation: CASSGQGKQFYE. The whole CDR3 protein reads CASSGQGKQFYEQYF.

By share, this clone ranks as medium-sized. The CDR3 protein is CSVIVGSGGRNQPQHF. The part of the CDR3 DNA that was read is TGCAGCGTGATCGTTGGGTCGGGCGGGCGCAATCAGCCC. The V and J genes are TRBV29-1 and TRBJ1-5; D ambiguous. The read halts 3 residues ahead of the CDR3 end, with the missing end drawn from the germline J gene. The CDR3 loop spans 16 amino acids. The V gene's germline CDR1 is SQVTM and CDR2 ANQGSEA. Trimming stripped 6 bases from V and 2 bases from J, with 20 bases between.

About this clone itself: The read terminates 3 residues before the CDR3 end, so the remaining end is supplied by the germline J gene. The chain joins TRBV19 to TRBJ2-3, with a tentative D call TRBD1 (5 bases). This CDR3 comprises 13 residues. Trimming removed 3 bases at V and 3 bases at J, with 7 bases between. Germline CDR1 reads LNHDA; CDR2 reads SQIVND (reference sequence). The sequenced part of the CDR3 DNA is TGTGCCAGTAGTATCCAGGGTACAGATACG. It codes for CASSIQGTDT. The CDR3 in full is CASSIQGTDTQYF.